Reported below is one TCR beta chain. This specimen comes from a study of T-cell memory formation after mild COVID-19. Overall study context: Largely donor-specific TCR clusters were found.

Constant-segment primers and 5'RACE yielded cDNA libraries for TCR alpha and TCR beta, each carrying sample barcodes and UMIs. TCRdb re-derived calls from the 5' RACE reads in MiXCR, one entry per CDR3 protein. Here the sample spans 400,000 to 500,000 distinct CDR3 sequences, roughly 18% being singletons. This CDR3 region has 16 residues. Germline values: CDR1 MNHEY, CDR2 SVGEGT. V shed 6 bases, J shed 0 bases, and the junction held 7 bases outside the gene matches. This rearrangement joins TRBV6-2 or TRBV6-3 to TRBJ2-1; 8 nucleotides match TRBD2. The receptor was derived from a man aged 18 to 30 who had mild COVID-19 (a few samples of this study predate the infection). Cell type and time point are not known. Material: PBMCs or a T cell subset sorted from them (not recorded which). The CDR3 DNA follows: TGTGCCAGCAGGACACTAGCGGCGAGCTCCTACAATGAGCAGTTCTTC. Translated, it gives CASRTLAASSYNEQFF.